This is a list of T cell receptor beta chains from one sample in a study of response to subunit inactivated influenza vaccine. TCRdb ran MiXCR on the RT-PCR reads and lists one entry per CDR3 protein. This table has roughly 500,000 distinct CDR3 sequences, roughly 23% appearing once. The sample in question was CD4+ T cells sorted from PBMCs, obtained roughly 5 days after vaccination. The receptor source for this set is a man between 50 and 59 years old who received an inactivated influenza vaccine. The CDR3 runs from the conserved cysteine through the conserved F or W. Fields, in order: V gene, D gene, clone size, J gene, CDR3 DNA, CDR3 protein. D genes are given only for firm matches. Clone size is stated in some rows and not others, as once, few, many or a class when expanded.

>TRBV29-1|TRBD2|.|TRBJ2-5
TGCAGCGTTGAAGATTGGGGGACTAGCGGCCAAGAGACCCAGTACTTC
CSVEDWGTSGQETQYF
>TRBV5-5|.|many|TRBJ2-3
TGTGCCAGCAGCTTCCGGTCGGACAATACGCAGTATTTT
CASSFRSDNTQYF
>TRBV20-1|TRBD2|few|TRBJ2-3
TGCAGTGCTTACACAAGCAGCGGGAGGGCCGATACGCAGTATTTT
CSAYTSSGRADTQYF
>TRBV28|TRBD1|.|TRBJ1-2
TGTGCCAGCAGTCCCGGGACAGGGGAAGGAGGCTACACCTTC
CASSPGTGEGGYTF
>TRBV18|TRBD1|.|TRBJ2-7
TGTGCCAGCTCATCCAGTTCCGGGACAGGGGCATACGAGCAGTACTTC
CASSSSSGTGAYEQYF
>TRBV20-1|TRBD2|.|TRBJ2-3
TGCAGTGCCAGCGGGAGGGTTGATACGCAGTATTTT
CSASGRVDTQYF
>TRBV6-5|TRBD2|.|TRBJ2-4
TGTGCCAGCAGTTACTCCGCCTCTAGCGGAATACTAGCCAAAAACATTCAGTACTTC
CASSYSASSGILAKNIQYF
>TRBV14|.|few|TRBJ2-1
TGTGCCAGCAGCCAAGTACTTAAGGGAGTGCCCTACAATGAGCAGTTCTTC
CASSQVLKGVPYNEQFF
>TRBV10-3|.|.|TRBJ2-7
TGTGCCATCAGGAACCGACAGACGAGCTCCTACGAGCAGTACTTC
CAIRNRQTSSYEQYF
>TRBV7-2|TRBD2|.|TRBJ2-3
TGTGCCAGCAGCTTAGGCGAGTTAGCGGGGACGACGCAGTATTTT
CASSLGELAGTTQYF
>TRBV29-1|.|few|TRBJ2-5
TGCAGCGTTGATGTGGCAGGGGGAGGGGAGACCCAGTACTTC
CSVDVAGGGETQYF
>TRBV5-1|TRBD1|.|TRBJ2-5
TGCGCCAGCAGGCCCCCCCAGACAGGGGGGGAGACCCAGTACTTC
CASRPPQTGGETQYF
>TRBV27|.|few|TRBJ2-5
TGTGCCAGCAGTCAAAGACGAGGGGAGACCCAGTACTTC
CASSQRRGETQYF
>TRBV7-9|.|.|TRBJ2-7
TGTGCCAGCAGCTTAGATAGAGTATCCGAGCAGTACTTC
CASSLDRVSEQYF
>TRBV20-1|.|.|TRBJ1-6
TGCAGTGCTAGACGGCAGGGTGAAAGCTCCTATAATTCACCCCTCCACTTT
CSARRQGESSYNSPLHF
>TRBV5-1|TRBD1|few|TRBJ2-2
TGCGCCAGCAGCTCCGGACAGGGGAGCACCGGGGAGCTGTTTTTT
CASSSGQGSTGELFF
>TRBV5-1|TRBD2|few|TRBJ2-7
TGCGCCAGCAGCTTGGGTGCTAGCGGACACCTCAGTGGCGAGCAGTACTTC
CASSLGASGHLSGEQYF
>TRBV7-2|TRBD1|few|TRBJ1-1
TGTGCCAGCAGCTTAGGTTCCCTGCGGACAGGGACTGAAGCTTTCTTT
CASSLGSLRTGTEAFF
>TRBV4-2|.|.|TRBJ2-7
TGTGCCAGCAGCCAAGGGAGGGGTACATACGAGCAGTACTTC
CASSQGRGTYEQYF
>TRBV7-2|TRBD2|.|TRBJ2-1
TGTGCCAGCAGGTTCCAACCACTAGCGGGGGAGCAGTTCTTC
CASRFQPLAGEQFF
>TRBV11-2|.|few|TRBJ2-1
TGTGCCAGCAGCTTTTTTGGCTGGAGCGTAATAGTGTCCTACAATGAGCAGTTCTTC
CASSFFGWSVIVSYNEQFF
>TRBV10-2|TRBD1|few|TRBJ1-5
TGCGCCAGCTGGGACAGGGTTGGCAATCAGCCCCAGCATTTT
CASWDRVGNQPQHF
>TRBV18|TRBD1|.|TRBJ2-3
TGTGCCAGCTCACCACCCTCGACAGGGTCCCCAGATACGCAGTATTTT
CASSPPSTGSPDTQYF
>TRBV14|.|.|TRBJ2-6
TGTGCCAGCAGCCAAGGCATGTGGGCTTCTGGGGCCAACGTCCTGACTTTC
CASSQGMWASGANVLTF
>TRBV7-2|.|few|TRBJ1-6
TGTGCCAGCAGCTTAGAACTGACACTTAATTCACCCCTCCACTTT
CASSLELTLNSPLHF
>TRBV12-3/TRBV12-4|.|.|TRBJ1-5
TGTGCCAGCAGTTTCGGGAGTCAGCCCCAGCATTTT
CASSFGSQPQHF
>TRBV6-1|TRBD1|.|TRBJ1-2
TGTGCCAGCAGACCGGGGGAGGGACAGGGTCGGTATGGCTACACCTTC
CASRPGEGQGRYGYTF
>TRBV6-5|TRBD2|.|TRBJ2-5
TGTGCCAGCAGTTACCCGGGACTAGCGGGACAGTACCAAGAGACCCAGTACTTC
CASSYPGLAGQYQETQYF
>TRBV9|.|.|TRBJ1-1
TGTGCCAGCAGCGCCCGACAGGACACTGAAGCTTTCTTT
CASSARQDTEAFF
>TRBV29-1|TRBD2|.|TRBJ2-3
TGCAGCGTTCGAGTAGCGGGGAGCACAGATACGCAGTATTTT
CSVRVAGSTDTQYF
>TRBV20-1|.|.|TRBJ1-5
TGCAGTGCCAGTCCAGGGGAGCCGAATCAGCCCCAGCATTTT
CSASPGEPNQPQHF
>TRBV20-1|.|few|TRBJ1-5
TGCAGTGCTAGAGACCCCTATAGCAATCAGCCCCAGCATTTT
CSARDPYSNQPQHF
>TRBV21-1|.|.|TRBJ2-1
TGTGCCAGCAGCACTACAGGTACCCTCGGGATGTCCTACAATGAGCAGTTCTTC
CASSTTGTLGMSYNEQFF
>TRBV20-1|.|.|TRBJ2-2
TGCAGTGGGAAGGTGCGTGGATCCACCGGGGAGCTGTTTTTT
CSGKVRGSTGELFF
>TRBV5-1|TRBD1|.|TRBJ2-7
TGCGCCAGCAGCTTGGATCGACAGGGGCCTACCTACGAGCAGTACTTC
CASSLDRQGPTYEQYF
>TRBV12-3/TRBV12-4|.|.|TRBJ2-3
TGTGCCAGCAGTTTCCGAGGGGTGCGGACAGATACGCAGTATTTT
CASSFRGVRTDTQYF
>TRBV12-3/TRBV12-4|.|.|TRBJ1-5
TGTGCCAGCAGTTTCGCCAGGTTCAATCAGCCCCAGCATTTT
CASSFARFNQPQHF
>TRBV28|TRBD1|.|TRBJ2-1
TGTGCCAGCAGGAGACACCGGGACAGAACCAATGAGCAGTTCTTC
CASRRHRDRTNEQFF
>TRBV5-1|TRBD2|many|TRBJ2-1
TGCGCCAGCAGCTTGGAAGCGGGGTCCTACAATGAGCAGTTCTTC
CASSLEAGSYNEQFF
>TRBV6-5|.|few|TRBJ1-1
TGTGCCAGCAGTTCACGGACGGATATGAACACTGAAGCTTTCTTT
CASSSRTDMNTEAFF
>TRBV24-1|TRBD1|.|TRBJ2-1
TGTGCCACCAGCCCGAGCCGACAGGGACATTACAATGAGCAGTTCTTC
CATSPSRQGHYNEQFF
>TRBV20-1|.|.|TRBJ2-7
TGCAGTGCTCGACCCGGAGGGCGAACCTACGAGCAGTACTTC
CSARPGGRTYEQYF
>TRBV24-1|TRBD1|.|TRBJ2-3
TGTGCCACCAGTGATTCGCGTGATAGGACAGGCGGAGATACGCAGTATTTT
CATSDSRDRTGGDTQYF
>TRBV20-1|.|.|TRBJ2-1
TGCAGTGCTAGAGATAGGGGGGCCCAGCAGTTCTTC
CSARDRGAQQFF
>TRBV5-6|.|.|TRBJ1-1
TGTGCCAGCAGCACAATAAGGGGTCGTCTAACTGAAGCTTTCTTT
CASSTIRGRLTEAFF
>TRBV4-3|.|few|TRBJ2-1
TGCGCCAGCAGCCAAACTGGAGGGACAGACTACAATGAGCAGTTCTTC
CASSQTGGTDYNEQFF
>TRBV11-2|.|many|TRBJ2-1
TGTGCCAGCAGCTTAGAAGGAGCACTACAGTTCTTC
CASSLEGALQFF
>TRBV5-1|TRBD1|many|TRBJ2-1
TGCGCCAGCAGCTTGGGACAGGGCAAAAGCTCCTACAATGAGCAGTTCTTC
CASSLGQGKSSYNEQFF
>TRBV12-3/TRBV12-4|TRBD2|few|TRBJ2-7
TGTGCCAGCACCTCAAGGGCGGGAGGAAGGGCCTACGAGCAGTACTTC
CASTSRAGGRAYEQYF
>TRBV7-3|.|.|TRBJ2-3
TGTGCCAGCGGTATAGGGGCGGGAGATACGCAGTATTTT
CASGIGAGDTQYF
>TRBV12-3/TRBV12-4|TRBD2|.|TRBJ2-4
TGTGCCAGCTCTAGCGGCCAATTGAGAGGGGTTCAGTACTTC
CASSSGQLRGVQYF
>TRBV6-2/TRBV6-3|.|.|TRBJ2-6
TGTGCCAGCAGTGGGATCGGGGCCAACGTCCTGACTTTC
CASSGIGANVLTF
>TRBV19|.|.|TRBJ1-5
TGTGCCAGTACGGAGGGCTCCATCAATCAGCCCCAGCATTTT
CASTEGSINQPQHF